These 31 T cell receptor beta chains were sequenced from one sample in a study of blood T cell repertoires in COVID-19 (dated by TCRdb to 2018 to 2021). The library came from the immunoSEQ multiplex PCR assay. In its TCRdb copy, this immuneACCESS table keeps in-frame sequences only and misses some clones. Where compared with another copy, unresolved V genes explain less than half of these, and the others have no known cause. Recorded for this sample are about 70,000 clones; 75% to 90% of them occurred a single time. Of the sample, 8% to 10% falls within the top ten clones. The sequencing sample was made of peripheral blood. Receptors were obtained from a man aged 50 to 59 with active COVID-19.

The rearrangement links TRBV5-1 to TRBJ2-7; 7 nucleotides match TRBD1. The CDR3 contains 15 residues. The V and J ends lost 0 bases and 7 bases, in that order; junction bases with no gene match: 10. Germline values: CDR1 SGHRS, CDR2 YFSETQ. CDR3 loop: CASSLARQGDGEQYF. The CDR3, as DNA: TGCGCCAGCAGCTTGGCCCGGCAGGGGGATGGAGAGCAGTACTTC.

This chain links TRBV4-3 with TRBJ1-4, with D uncertain. V was cut by 0 bases and J by 14 bases, with 13 bases left in between. Germline assignment: CDR1 LGHNA and CDR2 YSLEER. The CDR3 runs 13 residues. The CDR3 coding sequence is TGCGCCAGCAGCCAAGATCCCGAGTCCATGCTGTTTTTT. Translation: CASSQDPESMLFF.

The gene calls are TRBV5-1 and TRBJ1-2; TRBD1 might be the D (5 bases). The CDR3 consists of 14 residues. V lost 2 bases, J lost 8 bases, and 16 bases lay in between. Germline V lookup: CDR1 SGHRS, CDR2 YFSETQ. The CDR3 DNA sequence: TGCGCCAGCAGCTTCGGCCCTCCGAAGGGGGGCTACACCTTC. Protein: CASSFGPPKGGYTF. The whole variable domain, filled in from reference TRBV5-1 and TRBJ1-2, reads KAGVTQTPRYLIKTRGQQVTLSCSPISGHRSVSWYQQTPGQGLQFLFEYFSETQRNKGNFPGRFSGRQFSNSRSEMNVSTLELGDSALYLCASSFGPPKGGYTFGSGTRLTVV.

The rearrangement uses TRBV27 and TRBJ2-6; TRBD1 might be the D (6 bases). CDR3 size: 16 residues. Trimming took 8 bases from V and 0 from J, leaving 14 bases between them. Per germline, CDR1 MNHEY and CDR2 SMNVEV (reference sequence). The CDR3 DNA is TGTGCCAGCCTCCCCCGAGGGGGCTCTGGGGCCAACGTCCTGACTTTC. Protein sequence: CASLPRGGSGANVLTF.

The CDR3 spells CASSLAWGGNTGELFF. In DNA form, the CDR3 reads TGTGCCAGCAGCTTGGCCTGGGGGGGGAACACCGGGGAGCTGTTTTTT. The J gene is TRBJ2-2, the V gene TRBV5-4; 7 bases line up with TRBD2. This CDR3 spans 16 amino acids. Germline V gene lookup returns CDR1 SGHNT and CDR2 YYREEE (reference sequence). V gave up 0 bases and J gave up 1 base; unmatched junction bases: 3.

The J gene is TRBJ1-5, the V gene TRBV12-5; the D gene is possibly TRBD1 (6 bases). The germline gives CDR1 LGHNT, CDR2 FRNRAP. Trimming left V 0 bases short and J 7 bases short, with 16 bases between. This CDR3 spans 16 amino acids. The CDR3 region has the DNA TGTGCTAGTGGTTTGGTAATATTGGGGAGGGGGCAGCCCCAGCATTTT. This gives the protein CASGLVILGRGQPQHF.

V is TRBV6-1 and J is TRBJ1-2; TRBD1 matches at 9 bases. Unmatched junction bases numbered 14, after V lost 4 bases and J lost 8 bases. From germline, CDR1 is MNHNS and CDR2 SASEGT. This CDR3 region has 16 residues. CDR3 in amino acids: CASSVYRGPGLRGYTF. The CDR3 DNA reads TGTGCCAGCAGTGTTTACAGGGGGCCCGGGCTACGAGGCTACACCTTC.

The rearrangement uses TRBV6-6 and TRBJ2-2, with 10 positions matching TRBD1. The J segment lost 7 bases and the V segment lost 5 bases, leaving 4 bases of the junction unmatched. Germline CDR1 and CDR2: MNHNY and SVGAGI (reference sequence). CDR3 length: 14 residues. DNA for the CDR3: TGTGCCAGCAGTCCGGGACAGGGGTACGGGGAGCTGTTTTTT. Its protein product is CASSPGQGYGELFF.

This chain uses TRBV3-1 (or the pseudogene TRBV3-2) with TRBJ2-3; TRBD2 is a possible D gene (7 bases). V was clipped by 4 bases and J by 4 bases, with 12 bases between them. CDR3 length: 14 residues. Per the germline V gene, CDR1 is LGHDT and CDR2 is YNNKEL (reference sequence). The CDR3: CASSRGGAADTQYF. Here the CDR3 DNA reads TGTGCCAGCAGCCGAGGGGGGGCCGCAGATACGCAGTATTTT.

This chain uses TRBV7-9 with TRBJ2-5; maybe TRBD1 (5 bases). The CDR3 sequence is 14 residues long. Germline CDR1 and CDR2: SEHNR and FQNEAQ (reference sequence). The V end was cut by 1 base, the J end by 5 bases, with 11 bases between. The CDR3, as DNA: TGTGCCAGCAGCTTAGGGCCAGGGTCGGAGACCCAGTACTTC. Translating gives CASSLGPGSETQYF.

The chain recombines TRBV5-1 with TRBJ1-6, with D uncertain. The CDR3 covers 16 residues. CDR1 and CDR2 (germline): SGHRS, YFSETQ. The V and J ends lost 0 bases and 0 bases respectively, with 7 bases between them. Here the CDR3 DNA reads TGCGCCAGCAGCTTGGACGTCAGCTCCTATAATTCACCCCTCCACTTT. Translating it yields CASSLDVSSYNSPLHF.

J is TRBJ2-2 and V is TRBV12-5; D is ambiguous. This CDR3 is built from 15 residues. Germline CDR1 LGHNT, CDR2 FRNRAP. The V end lost 2 bases, the J end lost 4 bases, and 11 bases lay between the germline ends. CDR3 in amino acids: CASGLWYELTGELFF. The CDR3 nucleotides are TGTGCTAGTGGTTTGTGGTATGAGCTCACCGGGGAGCTGTTTTTT.

V and J are TRBV4-3 and TRBJ2-2; D is possibly TRBD2 (6 bases). CDR1 is LGHNA, CDR2 YSLEER, per germline. The CDR3 is 16 residues long. V lost 0 bases, J lost 1 base, and 9 bases lay in between. The CDR3, as DNA: TGCGCCAGCAGCCAAGATCTCGGGGGGAACACCGGGGAGCTGTTTTTT. It encodes CASSQDLGGNTGELFF.

The CDR3 sequence is CASSYLFDSRNYGYTF. CDR3 sequence (DNA): TGTGCCAGCAGTTACCTGTTCGACAGTCGTAACTATGGCTACACCTTC. The chain links TRBV6-2 or TRBV6-3 to TRBJ1-2, with a weak D call TRBD1 (5 bases). The germline gives CDR1 MNHEY, CDR2 SVGEGT. V lost 2 bases to trimming and J lost 1 base, with 14 bases between them. The CDR3 has 16 residues.

DNA for the CDR3: TGTGCCAGCAGCAGAATGGGACTAGCGAGCTACAATGAGCAGTTCTTC. The encoded protein is CASSRMGLASYNEQFF. The V and J genes are TRBV3-1 (or the pseudogene TRBV3-2) and TRBJ2-1; the match to TRBD2 covers 10 bases. Per the germline V gene, CDR1 is LGHDT and CDR2 is YNNKEL (reference sequence). V shed 5 bases, J shed 3 bases, and the junction held 7 bases outside the gene matches. This CDR3 comprises 16 residues.

The CDR3 nucleotides read TGTGCCTGGGGGACAGGGGGCCAAGAGCAGTACTTC. This gives the protein CAWGTGGQEQYF. The chain joins TRBV30 to TRBJ2-7; 12 positions match TRBD1. The CDR3 loop spans 12 amino acids. J was trimmed by 7 bases and V by 5 bases; bases with no gene match: 3. Germline lookup yields CDR1 GTSNPN and CDR2 SVGIG (reference sequence).

The rearrangement joins TRBV7-2 to TRBJ1-2; D call uncertain. The V and J ends lost 5 bases and 2 bases respectively, with 12 bases between them. The V gene's germline CDR1 is SGHTA and CDR2 FQGNSA. This CDR3 is 14 amino acids long. CDR3 DNA sequence: TGTGCCAGCAGCCCAGTGGCAGCGAACTATGGCTACACCTTC. Protein sequence: CASSPVAANYGYTF. The whole variable domain, filled in from reference TRBV7-2 and TRBJ1-2, reads GAGVSQSPSNKVTEKGKDVELRCDPISGHTALYWYRQSLGQGLEFLIYFQGNSAPDKSGLPSDRFSAERTGGSVSTLTIQRTQQEDSAVYLCASSPVAANYGYTFGSGTRLTVV.

This clone appeared a few times. The chain employs TRBV7-8 and TRBJ1-5; TRBD1 might be the D (6 bases). Trimming removed 6 bases from V and 2 bases from J, with 14 bases in between. The CDR3 runs 15 residues. Germline CDR1 SGHVS, CDR2 FQNEAQ. The CDR3 coding sequence is TGTGCCAGCAGTCCCGCGGGGGCGGGCAATCAGCCCCAGCATTTT. As protein: CASSPAGAGNQPQHF.

This clone was detected once. J is TRBJ1-1 and V is TRBV25-1; 9 bases match TRBD1. In germline, CDR1 is MGHDK, CDR2 SYGVNS. Germline trimming cut 8 bases from V and 3 bases from J; bases unmatched to any gene: 10. CDR3 size: 15 residues. The CDR3: CASGQDRGTYTEAFF. CDR3 DNA: TGTGCCAGCGGGCAGGACAGGGGTACTTACACTGAAGCTTTCTTT.

This sequence joins TRBV6-4 and TRBJ2-3; 8 nucleotides agree with TRBD2. V gave up 4 bases and J gave up 2 bases; unmatched junction bases: 5. Germline CDR1 and CDR2: MRHNA and SNTAGT. This CDR3 contains 15 residues. The CDR3 reads CASSGSGGDTDTQYF. CDR3 DNA sequence: TGTGCCAGCAGTGGAAGCGGGGGTGACACAGATACGCAGTATTTT.

The J gene is TRBJ2-7, the V gene TRBV4-1, with D unresolved. This CDR3 has 13 amino acids. Germline CDR1 and CDR2: MGHRA and YSYEKL. The ends were cut back, 4 bases at V and 2 bases at J, with 9 bases in the middle. The CDR3 protein is CASSPAITYEQYF. In DNA form, the CDR3 reads TGCGCCAGCAGCCCAGCGATAACCTACGAGCAGTACTTC.

This clone was counted a few times. This chain joins TRBV7-9 and TRBJ1-1; weak D call: TRBD1 (5 bases). CDR1 is SEHNR and CDR2 is FQNEAQ in the germline V gene (reference sequence). V was clipped by 6 bases and J by 2 bases, with 16 bases between them. The CDR3 runs 15 residues. The CDR3 DNA follows: TGTGCCAGCAGTAAGGACCCTAGGGGAAACACTGAAGCTTTCTTT. This translates into CASSKDPRGNTEAFF.

The J gene is TRBJ2-7, the V gene TRBV5-4; a weak D match, TRBD1 (7 bases). Trimming removed 4 bases at V and 1 base at J, with 15 bases between. The CDR3 runs 15 residues. Per germline, CDR1 SGHNT and CDR2 YYREEE (reference sequence). The CDR3 DNA reads as TGTGCCAGCAGCGCGGGGACAGAACGTTCCTACGAGCAGTACTTC. It translates to CASSAGTERSYEQYF.

V is TRBV9 and J is TRBJ2-3, with 14 bases identical to TRBD2. Germline values: CDR1 SGDLS, CDR2 YYNGEE. The CDR3 covers 15 residues. V lost 2 bases and J lost 4; bases outside the gene matches: 0. The CDR3 protein is CASSVTSGGADTQYF. CDR3 nucleotides: TGTGCCAGCAGCGTGACTAGCGGGGGGGCAGATACGCAGTATTTT.

The CDR3 loop is CASSRDSNSPLHF. The CDR3 coding sequence is TGCGCCAGCAGCAGAGACAGTAATTCACCCCTCCACTTT. The chain is built from TRBV5-1 and TRBJ1-6; possibly TRBD1 for D (5 bases). Germline V lookup: CDR1 SGHRS, CDR2 YFSETQ. With 4 bases removed from V and 6 bases from J, the gap between germline ends came to 8 bases. The CDR3 totals 13 residues.

This rearrangement joins TRBV6-5 to TRBJ1-1; D gene unclear. Trimming left V 2 bases short and J 4 bases short, with 17 bases between. CDR3 length: 16 residues. Germline CDR1 and CDR2: MNHEY and SVGAGI. The CDR3: CASSYISPGSGTEAFF. CDR3 nucleotides: TGTGCCAGCAGTTACATCTCTCCGGGATCAGGCACTGAAGCTTTCTTT.

V is TRBV5-1 and J is TRBJ2-7, with TRBD1 matching 7 bases. This CDR3 has 17 residues. Trimming at V came to 2 bases and at J to 0 bases, leaving 11 bases not matched to a gene. Germline CDR1 is SGHRS and CDR2 is YFSETQ. CDR3 residues: CASSFGLWDRDSYEQYF. In DNA, the CDR3 is TGCGCCAGCAGCTTTGGGTTGTGGGACAGAGACTCCTACGAGCAGTACTTC.

This chain connects TRBV5-5 to TRBJ1-5, with 7 positions matching TRBD1. The V and J ends lost 0 bases and 5 bases, in that order; junction bases with no gene match: 8. This CDR3 region has 16 residues. Germline V gives CDR1 SGHKS, CDR2 YYEKEE (reference sequence). The CDR3 protein is CASSLEGRGTHQPQHF. The DNA of the CDR3 is TGTGCCAGCAGCTTGGAGGGCAGGGGGACCCATCAGCCCCAGCATTTT.

The chain has TRBV5-1 and TRBJ2-7; D ambiguous. CDR1 and CDR2 (germline): SGHRS, YFSETQ. The ends were cut back, 0 bases at V and 6 bases at J, with 10 bases in the middle. The CDR3 has 13 amino acids. CDR3 amino acids: CASSLGQRSEQYF. The CDR3 DNA reads as TGCGCCAGCAGCTTGGGACAAAGGTCCGAGCAGTACTTC.

This chain uses TRBV7-2 with TRBJ1-2; D uncertain. The CDR3 contains 13 residues. V lost 6 bases and J 4 bases, leaving 12 bases between the germline ends. CDR1 and CDR2 from the germline V gene are SGHTA and FQGNSA. The CDR3 here is CASRDRGSYGYTF. The CDR3 DNA sequence: TGTGCCAGCAGGGATCGGGGATCCTATGGCTACACCTTC.

This clone was recorded a few times. This rearrangement joins TRBV6-4 to TRBJ2-3; 14 bases are shared with TRBD2. The V and J ends lost 3 bases and 4 bases, in that order; junction bases with no gene match: 0. Germline CDR1 reads MRHNA; CDR2 reads SNTAGT. The CDR3 consists of 15 residues. CDR3 amino acids: CASSETSGGADTQYF. In DNA form, the CDR3 reads TGTGCCAGCAGTGAGACTAGCGGGGGGGCAGATACGCAGTATTTT.